The T cell receptor (beta chain) under discussion was sequenced for a study of tissue T cells after allogeneic stem cell transplantation. Study conclusions and caveats: This small cohort was clinically heterogeneous, and sampling depth was a limitation.

Clones were sequenced by immunoSEQ multiplex PCR, and TCRdb holds only the in-frame ones, with some missing. Among 600 to 850 clones listed, 45% were seen once. This clone was counted a few times. Its antigen is currently unknown. This CDR3 contains 15 residues. Unmatched junction bases numbered 7, after V lost 0 bases and J lost 5 bases. Germline-derived CDR1 and CDR2 are SGDLS and YYNGEE. Sequencing was performed on jejunal tissue, taken at autopsy. The rearrangement joins TRBV9 to TRBJ2-5, with 7 bases matching TRBD2. The receptor was derived from a female patient aged 40 to 69 with steroid-refractory graft-versus-host disease after an allogeneic stem cell transplant. A share of the T cells may be of graft donor origin. CDR3 sequence reads: CASSVEAGRVETQYF. The CDR3 region has the DNA TGTGCCAGCAGCGTAGAGGCAGGGAGGGTTGAGACCCAGTACTTC.